Listed below are T cell receptor beta chains from one sample, sequenced in a study of blood T cell repertoires in COVID-19. The method was immunoSEQ multiplex PCR; TCRdb's version includes in-frame clones alone and lacks a portion of them. In the table there are approximately 150,000 clones, roughly 87% of which are singletons. Material: peripheral blood. Source of these receptors: a woman in her fifties or sixties who had recovered from COVID-19. Both conserved end residues are part of each CDR3. Each record gives: J gene, V gene, clone size, D gene, CDR3 DNA, CDR3 protein. The D gene is left open where the match is weak. Rows may omit the clone size; those that give it use once, few, many or a size class.

J: TRBJ1-2; V: TRBV5-4; size: NA; D: NA; DNA: TGTGCCAGCAGCTCAGCGCCGGGGGGGCGGGATGGCTACACCTTC; CDR3: CASSSAPGGRDGYTF
J: TRBJ1-2; V: TRBV21-1; size: NA; D: NA; DNA: TGTGCCAGCAGCAAAGCACGGGGGACAGACTATGGCTACACCTTC; CDR3: CASSKARGTDYGYTF
J: TRBJ1-2; V: TRBV4-3; size: NA; D: NA; DNA: TGCGCCAGCAGCCAGGTACTGGCAGGCCGCGGCTACACCTTC; CDR3: CASSQVLAGRGYTF
J: TRBJ1-2; V: TRBV10-3; size: NA; D: TRBD1; DNA: TGTGCCATCAGTGAGCGGGGGACGACAGGGGACTACACCTTC; CDR3: CAISERGTTGDYTF
J: TRBJ2-7; V: TRBV28; size: NA; D: NA; DNA: TGTGCCAGCAGTGACACAGGGAGAAACTCCTACGAGCAGTACTTC; CDR3: CASSDTGRNSYEQYF
J: TRBJ2-3; V: TRBV5-1; size: NA; D: TRBD2; DNA: TGCGCCAGCAGCTTGGCCACTAGCGGGGGTGGCACAGATACGCAGTATTTT; CDR3: CASSLATSGGGTDTQYF
J: TRBJ2-1; V: TRBV9; size: NA; D: TRBD1; DNA: TGTGCCAGCACCCCTCAGGGACAGGGATACAATGAGCAGTTCTTC; CDR3: CASTPQGQGYNEQFF
J: TRBJ2-1; V: TRBV24-1; size: NA; D: NA; DNA: TGTGCCACCAGCCTTTACAGGGATCGAGAGCAGTTCTTC; CDR3: CATSLYRDREQFF
J: TRBJ2-1; V: TRBV5-1; size: NA; D: NA; DNA: TGCGCCAGCACCCGGGACTCAGGAGATGAGCAGTTCTTC; CDR3: CASTRDSGDEQFF
J: TRBJ1-2; V: TRBV28; size: NA; D: NA; DNA: TGTGCCAGCAGTTCCTCAGGGGTTTCAAACTATGGCTACACCTTC; CDR3: CASSSSGVSNYGYTF
J: TRBJ2-3; V: TRBV5-1; size: once; D: NA; DNA: TGCGCCAGCAGCTTGGAGGGCAGGGAAGCCGTAGATACGCAGTATTTT; CDR3: CASSLEGREAVDTQYF
J: TRBJ2-1; V: TRBV6-5; size: NA; D: NA; DNA: TGTGCCAGCAGTTTAGTCCCTAGCGTCAACTACAATGAGCAGTTCTTC; CDR3: CASSLVPSVNYNEQFF
J: TRBJ2-5; V: TRBV5-1; size: NA; D: NA; DNA: TGCGCCAGCATTCGAGGGGTGGCGGGGCAAGAGACCCAGTACTTC; CDR3: CASIRGVAGQETQYF
J: TRBJ1-1; V: TRBV3-1/TRBV3-2; size: NA; D: NA; DNA: TGTGCCAGCAGCCAAGTAGCAGGGGTTGAAGCTTTCTTT; CDR3: CASSQVAGVEAFF
J: TRBJ1-1; V: TRBV20-1; size: few; D: NA; DNA: TGCAGTGCTAGTTCCCAGATGAACACTGAAGCTTTCTTT; CDR3: CSASSQMNTEAFF
J: TRBJ1-5; V: TRBV30; size: NA; D: NA; DNA: TGTGCCTGGAGTCCCGTGAGGGGGAGCAATCAGCCCCAGCATTTT; CDR3: CAWSPVRGSNQPQHF
J: TRBJ2-4; V: TRBV5-1; size: NA; D: NA; DNA: TGCGCCAGCAGCTTGGTTGATCCGGGTTTGCCAGCCAAAAACATTCAGTACTTC; CDR3: CASSLVDPGLPAKNIQYF
J: TRBJ2-1; V: TRBV28; size: NA; D: NA; DNA: TGTGCCAGCAGCCTAGTGGATGAGCAGTTCTTC; CDR3: CASSLVDEQFF
J: TRBJ1-1; V: TRBV28; size: once; D: TRBD1; DNA: TGTGCCAGCAGCCTTAGGGGGCGGACTGAAGCTTTCTTT; CDR3: CASSLRGRTEAFF
J: TRBJ1-4; V: TRBV2; size: NA; D: TRBD1; DNA: TGTGCCAGCAGGCAAGGGACAGGGGGCTATGAAAAACTGTTTTTT; CDR3: CASRQGTGGYEKLFF
J: TRBJ1-2; V: TRBV6-5; size: NA; D: TRBD1; DNA: TGTGCCAGCAGTACTACGGACAGGGGGAGGGGTGGCTACACCTTC; CDR3: CASSTTDRGRGGYTF
J: TRBJ2-5; V: TRBV14; size: NA; D: NA; DNA: TGTGCCAGCAGCCAATTAGACTCACAAGAGACCCAGTACTTC; CDR3: CASSQLDSQETQYF
J: TRBJ2-5; V: TRBV3-1/TRBV3-2; size: NA; D: TRBD1; DNA: TGTGCCAGCAGCCAAGATATCGGGACAGGGCTTATGGAGACCCAGTACTTC; CDR3: CASSQDIGTGLMETQYF
J: TRBJ2-5; V: TRBV10-1; size: NA; D: NA; DNA: TGCGCCAGCAGTGACGCGGGTTTTGGTGAGACCCAGTACTTC; CDR3: CASSDAGFGETQYF
J: TRBJ1-3; V: TRBV7-9; size: NA; D: TRBD1; DNA: TGTGCGAACAGGGGCATAACTGGAAACACCATATATTTT; CDR3: CANRGITGNTIYF
J: TRBJ2-7; V: TRBV19; size: few; D: TRBD1; DNA: TGTGCCAGTAGTACGGGGACAGGGGAAGCCTACGAGCAGTACTTC; CDR3: CASSTGTGEAYEQYF
J: TRBJ2-2; V: TRBV4-3; size: NA; D: TRBD2; DNA: TGCGCCAGCAGCCAAGATTGGCTAGCGGGGTACGGGGAGCTGTTTTTT; CDR3: CASSQDWLAGYGELFF
J: TRBJ1-4; V: TRBV14; size: NA; D: NA; DNA: TGTGCCAGCAGCAGCGGGGGTGGAGATGAAAAACTGTTTTTT; CDR3: CASSSGGGDEKLFF
J: TRBJ2-3; V: TRBV6-5; size: once; D: TRBD1; DNA: TGTGCCAGCCGACAGGGAACAGATACGCAGTATTTT; CDR3: CASRQGTDTQYF
J: TRBJ2-7; V: TRBV10-2; size: NA; D: TRBD2; DNA: TGCGCCAGCAGGGGGCTAGCGGGAAGCTCCTACGAGCAGTACTTC; CDR3: CASRGLAGSSYEQYF
J: TRBJ1-3; V: TRBV4-2; size: NA; D: NA; DNA: TGTGCCAGCAGCCAAGGGGGGGGGCCAACTGGAAACACCATATATTTT; CDR3: CASSQGGGPTGNTIYF
J: TRBJ1-2; V: TRBV5-1; size: NA; D: NA; DNA: TGCGCCAGCAGCTCCCTAGGAAGGGGGTCCTATGGCTACACCTTC; CDR3: CASSSLGRGSYGYTF
J: TRBJ2-3; V: TRBV11-2; size: NA; D: TRBD2; DNA: TGTGCCAGCAGCTTAGGACTAGCGGTACGAGATACGCAGTATTTT; CDR3: CASSLGLAVRDTQYF
J: TRBJ2-3; V: TRBV7-3; size: NA; D: TRBD1; DNA: TGTGCCAGCAGCCCTGACAGGGCCAGGGGAACAGATACGCAGTATTTT; CDR3: CASSPDRARGTDTQYF
J: TRBJ2-3; V: TRBV27; size: NA; D: NA; DNA: TGTGCCAGCAGTTCCCAGGGAACAGATACGCAGTATTTT; CDR3: CASSSQGTDTQYF
J: TRBJ2-5; V: TRBV9; size: once; D: TRBD2; DNA: TGTGCCAGCAGCGTAGCTAGCGGGGGCGGAGAGACCCAGTACTTC; CDR3: CASSVASGGGETQYF
J: TRBJ2-1; V: TRBV11-3; size: few; D: NA; DNA: TGTGCCAGCTCCCTCCGGGACAACTACAATGAGCAGTTCTTC; CDR3: CASSLRDNYNEQFF
J: TRBJ1-2; V: TRBV19; size: NA; D: TRBD1; DNA: TGTGCCAGTAGTATCTCAGGGGGAGGCTATGGCTACACCTTC; CDR3: CASSISGGGYGYTF
J: TRBJ2-7; V: TRBV30; size: few; D: TRBD2; DNA: TGTGCCTGGAGGAGACCGGGTAGCGGGGCCAGAGTGGAGGAGCAGTACTTC; CDR3: CAWRRPGSGARVEEQYF
J: TRBJ2-2; V: TRBV28; size: NA; D: NA; DNA: TGTGCCAGCATCCAACAGGGATGGAACACCGGGGAGCTGTTTTTT; CDR3: CASIQQGWNTGELFF
J: TRBJ2-7; V: TRBV5-1; size: NA; D: NA; DNA: TGCGCCAGCAGCTTGGACACGGGGGGCTCCCCCTACGAGCAGTACTTC; CDR3: CASSLDTGGSPYEQYF
J: TRBJ2-2; V: TRBV9; size: NA; D: NA; DNA: TGTGCCAGCAGCGTATCCACAGGGTTGGTGAACACCGGGGAGCTGTTTTTT; CDR3: CASSVSTGLVNTGELFF
J: TRBJ2-7; V: TRBV11-2; size: NA; D: TRBD2; DNA: TGTGCCAGCAGCTCCCCGGGACTAGGAACTTACGAGCAGTACTTC; CDR3: CASSSPGLGTYEQYF
J: TRBJ1-2; V: TRBV6-5; size: NA; D: TRBD1; DNA: TGTGCCAGCAGTTACTCGGACAGGGGGTATGGCTACACCTTC; CDR3: CASSYSDRGYGYTF
J: TRBJ1-6; V: TRBV19; size: once; D: TRBD1; DNA: TGTGCCAGTAAGCAGGGGGCAATGACTCAACGTAATTCACCCCTCCACTTT; CDR3: CASKQGAMTQRNSPLHF
J: TRBJ2-3; V: TRBV4-2; size: NA; D: NA; DNA: TGTGCCAGCAGCCAAGAACCGGGACTTTTTTTCACAGATACGCAGTATTTT; CDR3: CASSQEPGLFFTDTQYF